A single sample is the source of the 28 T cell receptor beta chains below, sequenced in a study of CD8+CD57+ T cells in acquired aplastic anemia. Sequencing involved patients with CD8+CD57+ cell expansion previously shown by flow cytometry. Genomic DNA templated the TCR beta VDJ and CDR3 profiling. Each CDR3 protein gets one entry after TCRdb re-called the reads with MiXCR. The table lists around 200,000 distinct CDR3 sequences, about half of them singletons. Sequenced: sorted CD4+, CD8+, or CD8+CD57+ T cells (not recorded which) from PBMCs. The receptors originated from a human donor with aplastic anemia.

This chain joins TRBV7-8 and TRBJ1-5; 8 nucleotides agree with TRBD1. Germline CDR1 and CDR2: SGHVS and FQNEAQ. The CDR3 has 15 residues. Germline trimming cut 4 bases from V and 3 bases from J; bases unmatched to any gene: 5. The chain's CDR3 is CASSSDRVINQPQHF. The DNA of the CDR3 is TGTGCCAGCAGCTCGGACAGGGTTATCAATCAGCCCCAGCATTTT.

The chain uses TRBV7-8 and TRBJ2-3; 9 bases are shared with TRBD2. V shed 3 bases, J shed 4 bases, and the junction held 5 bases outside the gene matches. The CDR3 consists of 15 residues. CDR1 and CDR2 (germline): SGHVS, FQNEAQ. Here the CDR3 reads CASSFPAGGSDTQYF. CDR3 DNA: TGTGCCAGCAGCTTTCCGGCGGGGGGGTCAGATACGCAGTATTTT.

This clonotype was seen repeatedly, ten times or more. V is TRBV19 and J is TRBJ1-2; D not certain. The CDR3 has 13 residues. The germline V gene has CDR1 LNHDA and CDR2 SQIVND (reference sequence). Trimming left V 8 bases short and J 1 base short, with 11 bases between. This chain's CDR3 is CASRSELNYGYTF. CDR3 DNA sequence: TGTGCCAGTCGGAGCGAGCTTAACTATGGCTACACCTTC.

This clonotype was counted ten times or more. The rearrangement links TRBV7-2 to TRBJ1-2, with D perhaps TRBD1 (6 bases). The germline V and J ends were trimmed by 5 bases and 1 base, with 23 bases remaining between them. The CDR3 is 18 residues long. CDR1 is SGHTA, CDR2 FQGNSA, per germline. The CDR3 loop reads CASSPTTGTRAFNYGYTF. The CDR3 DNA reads TGTGCCAGCAGCCCGACAACCGGGACAAGGGCTTTTAACTATGGCTACACCTTC. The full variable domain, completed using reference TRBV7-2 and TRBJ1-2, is GAGVSQSPSNKVTEKGKDVELRCDPISGHTALYWYRQSLGQGLEFLIYFQGNSAPDKSGLPSDRFSAERTGGSVSTLTIQRTQQEDSAVYLCASSPTTGTRAFNYGYTFGSGTRLTVV.

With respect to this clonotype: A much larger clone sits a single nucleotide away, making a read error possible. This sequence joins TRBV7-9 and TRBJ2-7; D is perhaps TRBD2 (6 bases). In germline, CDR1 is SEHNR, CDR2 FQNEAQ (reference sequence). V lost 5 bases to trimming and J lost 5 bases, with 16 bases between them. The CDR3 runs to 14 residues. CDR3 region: CASSRGAGLNEQYF. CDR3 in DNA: TGTGCCAGCAGCCGCGGGGCAGGGTTGAACGAGCAGTACTTC.

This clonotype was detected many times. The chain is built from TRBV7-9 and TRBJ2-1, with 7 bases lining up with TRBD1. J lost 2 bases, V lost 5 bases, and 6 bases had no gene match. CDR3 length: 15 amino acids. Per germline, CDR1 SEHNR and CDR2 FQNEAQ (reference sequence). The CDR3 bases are TGTGCCAGCAGCCGGGGAGACAGGGCCTACAATGAGCAGTTCTTC. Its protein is CASSRGDRAYNEQFF.

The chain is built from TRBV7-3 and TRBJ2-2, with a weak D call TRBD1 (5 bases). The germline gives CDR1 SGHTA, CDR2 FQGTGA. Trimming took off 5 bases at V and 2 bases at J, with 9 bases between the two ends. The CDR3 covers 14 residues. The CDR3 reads CASSPTANTGELFF. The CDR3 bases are TGTGCCAGCAGCCCGACAGCTAACACCGGGGAGCTGTTTTTT.

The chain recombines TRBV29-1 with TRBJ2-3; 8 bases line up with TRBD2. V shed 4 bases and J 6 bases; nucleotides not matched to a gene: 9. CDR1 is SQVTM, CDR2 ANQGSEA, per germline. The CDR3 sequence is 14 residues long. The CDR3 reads CSVVWSGSRDTQYF. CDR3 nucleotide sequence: TGCAGCGTTGTGTGGAGCGGGAGCAGGGATACGCAGTATTTT.

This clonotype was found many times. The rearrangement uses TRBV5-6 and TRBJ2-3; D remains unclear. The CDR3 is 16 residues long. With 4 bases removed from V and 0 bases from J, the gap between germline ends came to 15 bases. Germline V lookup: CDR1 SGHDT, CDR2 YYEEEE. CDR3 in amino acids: CASSQRIHSSTDTQYF. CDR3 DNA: TGTGCCAGCAGCCAACGGATCCACTCTAGCACAGATACGCAGTATTTT.

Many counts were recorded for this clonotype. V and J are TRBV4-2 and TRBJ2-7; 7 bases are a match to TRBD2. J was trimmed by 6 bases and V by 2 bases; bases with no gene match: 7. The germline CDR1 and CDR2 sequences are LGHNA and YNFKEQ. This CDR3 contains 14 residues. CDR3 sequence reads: CASSQSWGGGEQYF. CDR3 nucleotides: TGTGCCAGCAGCCAATCCTGGGGGGGGGGCGAGCAGTACTTC.

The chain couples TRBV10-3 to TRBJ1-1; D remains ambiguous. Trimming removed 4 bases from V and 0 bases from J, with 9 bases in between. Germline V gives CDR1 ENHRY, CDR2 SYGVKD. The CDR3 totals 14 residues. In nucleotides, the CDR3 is TGTGCCATCAGTGCCGGCAGCATGAACACTGAAGCTTTCTTT. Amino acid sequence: CAISAGSMNTEAFF.

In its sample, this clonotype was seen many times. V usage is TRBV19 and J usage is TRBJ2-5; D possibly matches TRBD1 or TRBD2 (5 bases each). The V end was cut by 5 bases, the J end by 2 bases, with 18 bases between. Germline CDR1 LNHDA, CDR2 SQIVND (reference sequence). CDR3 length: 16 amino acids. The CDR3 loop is CASSARGRASQETQYF. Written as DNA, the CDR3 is TGTGCCAGTAGTGCCCGGGGCAGAGCGTCACAAGAGACCCAGTACTTC.

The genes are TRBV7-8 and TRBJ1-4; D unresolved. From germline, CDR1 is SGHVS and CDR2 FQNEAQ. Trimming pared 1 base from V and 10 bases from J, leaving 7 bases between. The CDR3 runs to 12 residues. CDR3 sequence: CASSLDGGKLFF. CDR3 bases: TGTGCCAGCAGCTTAGATGGAGGAAAACTGTTTTTT.

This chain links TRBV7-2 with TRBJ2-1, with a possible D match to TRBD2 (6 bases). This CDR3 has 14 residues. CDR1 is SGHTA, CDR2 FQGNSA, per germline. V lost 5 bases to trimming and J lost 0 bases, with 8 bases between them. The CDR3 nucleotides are TGTGCCAGCAGCAGGGACTTCTCCTACAATGAGCAGTTCTTC. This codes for CASSRDFSYNEQFF.

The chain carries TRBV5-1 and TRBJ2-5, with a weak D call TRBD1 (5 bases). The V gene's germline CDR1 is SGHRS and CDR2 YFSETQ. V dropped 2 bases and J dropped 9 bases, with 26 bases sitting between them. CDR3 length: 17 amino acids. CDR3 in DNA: TGCGCCAGCAGCTTTCACGCCTACGTAGGGCAGGTCAGGGCCCAGTACTTC. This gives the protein CASSFHAYVGQVRAQYF.

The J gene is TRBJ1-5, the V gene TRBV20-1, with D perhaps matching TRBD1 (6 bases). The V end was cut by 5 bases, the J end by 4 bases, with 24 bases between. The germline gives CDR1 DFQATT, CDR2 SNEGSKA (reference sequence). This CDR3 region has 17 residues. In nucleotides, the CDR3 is TGCAGTGCTTCAGGCCTGGCGGGGGCCATAGCAAATCAGCCCCAGCATTTT. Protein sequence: CSASGLAGAIANQPQHF.

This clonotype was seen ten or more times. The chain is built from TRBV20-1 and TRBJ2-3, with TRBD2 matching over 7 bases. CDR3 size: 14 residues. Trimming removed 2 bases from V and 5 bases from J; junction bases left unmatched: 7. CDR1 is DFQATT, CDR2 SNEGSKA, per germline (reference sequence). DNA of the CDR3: TGCAGTGCTAGACACCCCTCGGGGGGAGATACGCAGTATTTT. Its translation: CSARHPSGGDTQYF.

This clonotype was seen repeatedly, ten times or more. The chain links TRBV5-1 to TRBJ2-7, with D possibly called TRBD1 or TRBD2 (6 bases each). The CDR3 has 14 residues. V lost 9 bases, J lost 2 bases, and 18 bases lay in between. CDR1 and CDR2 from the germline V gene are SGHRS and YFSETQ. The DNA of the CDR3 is TGCGCCACCTCGGAAGGGGGGTATACCTACGAGCAGTACTTC. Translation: CATSEGGYTYEQYF.

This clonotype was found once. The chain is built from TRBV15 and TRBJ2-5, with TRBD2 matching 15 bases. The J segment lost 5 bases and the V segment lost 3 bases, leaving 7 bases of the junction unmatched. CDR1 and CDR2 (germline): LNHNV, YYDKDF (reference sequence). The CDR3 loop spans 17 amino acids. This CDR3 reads CATSSRTSGGAGETQYF. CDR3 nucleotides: TGTGCCACCAGCAGCCGGACTAGCGGGGGGGCCGGGGAGACCCAGTACTTC.

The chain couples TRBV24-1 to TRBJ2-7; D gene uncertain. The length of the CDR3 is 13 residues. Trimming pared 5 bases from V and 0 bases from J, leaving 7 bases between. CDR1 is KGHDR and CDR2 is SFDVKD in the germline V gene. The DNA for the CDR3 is TGTGCCACCAGTGTAAAGGGCTCCTACGAGCAGTACTTC. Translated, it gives CATSVKGSYEQYF.

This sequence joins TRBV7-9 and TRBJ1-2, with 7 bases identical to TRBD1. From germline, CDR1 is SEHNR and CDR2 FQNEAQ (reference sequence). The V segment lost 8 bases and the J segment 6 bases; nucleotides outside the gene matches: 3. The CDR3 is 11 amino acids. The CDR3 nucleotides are TGTGCCAGCGAGACAGGGAATGGCTACACCTTC. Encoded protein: CASETGNGYTF.

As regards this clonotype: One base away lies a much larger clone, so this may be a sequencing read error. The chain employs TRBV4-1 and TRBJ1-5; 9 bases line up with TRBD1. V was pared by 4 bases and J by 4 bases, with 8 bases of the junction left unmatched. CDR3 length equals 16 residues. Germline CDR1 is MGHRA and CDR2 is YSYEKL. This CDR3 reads CASSPGQGLINQPQHF. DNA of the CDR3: TGCGCCAGCAGCCCTGGACAGGGGCTGATTAATCAGCCCCAGCATTTT.

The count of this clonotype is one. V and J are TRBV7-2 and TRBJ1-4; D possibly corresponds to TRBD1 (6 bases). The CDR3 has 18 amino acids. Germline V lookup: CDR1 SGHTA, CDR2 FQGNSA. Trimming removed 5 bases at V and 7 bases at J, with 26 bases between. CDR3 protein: CASSQGGINREATEKLFF. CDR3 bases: TGTGCCAGCAGCCAAGGGGGGATCAACAGGGAGGCGACTGAAAAACTGTTTTTT.

Here the CDR3 reads CSVDEGGQGTTDTQYF. CDR3 nucleotide sequence: TGCAGCGTTGATGAGGGAGGACAGGGGACGACAGATACGCAGTATTTT. This chain uses TRBV29-1 with TRBJ2-3, with 9 positions matching TRBD1. Germline CDR1 and CDR2: SQVTM and ANQGSEA. V trimming: 3 bases; J trimming: 3 bases; junction bases outside the gene matches: 10. CDR3 length equals 16 residues.

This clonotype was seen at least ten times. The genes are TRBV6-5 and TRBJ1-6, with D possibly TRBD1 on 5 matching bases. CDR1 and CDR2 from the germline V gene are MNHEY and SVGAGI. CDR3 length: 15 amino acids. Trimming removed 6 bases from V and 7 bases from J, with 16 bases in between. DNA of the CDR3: TGTGCCAGCAGGGACGTCCAGGGTCACAATTCACCCCTCCACTTT. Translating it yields CASRDVQGHNSPLHF.

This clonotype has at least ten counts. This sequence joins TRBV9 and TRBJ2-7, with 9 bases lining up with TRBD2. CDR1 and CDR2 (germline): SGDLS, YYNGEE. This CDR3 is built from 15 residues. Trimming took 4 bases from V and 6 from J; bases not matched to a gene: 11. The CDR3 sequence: CASSSSGEKVSEQYF. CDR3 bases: TGTGCCAGCAGCTCTAGCGGGGAGAAGGTTTCCGAGCAGTACTTC.

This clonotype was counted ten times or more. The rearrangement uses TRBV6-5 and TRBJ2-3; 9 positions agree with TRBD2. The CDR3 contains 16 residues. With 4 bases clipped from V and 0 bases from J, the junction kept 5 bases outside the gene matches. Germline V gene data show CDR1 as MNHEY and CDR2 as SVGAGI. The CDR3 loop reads CASSWTSVRSTDTQYF. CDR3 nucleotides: TGTGCCAGCAGTTGGACTAGCGTCAGAAGCACAGATACGCAGTATTTT.

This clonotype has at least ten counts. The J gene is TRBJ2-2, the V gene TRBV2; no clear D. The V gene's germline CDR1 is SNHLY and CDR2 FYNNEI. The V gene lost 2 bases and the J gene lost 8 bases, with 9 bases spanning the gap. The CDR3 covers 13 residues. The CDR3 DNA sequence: TGTGCCAGCAGTGAAACCCAGGCGGGGGAGCTGTTTTTT. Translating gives CASSETQAGELFF.